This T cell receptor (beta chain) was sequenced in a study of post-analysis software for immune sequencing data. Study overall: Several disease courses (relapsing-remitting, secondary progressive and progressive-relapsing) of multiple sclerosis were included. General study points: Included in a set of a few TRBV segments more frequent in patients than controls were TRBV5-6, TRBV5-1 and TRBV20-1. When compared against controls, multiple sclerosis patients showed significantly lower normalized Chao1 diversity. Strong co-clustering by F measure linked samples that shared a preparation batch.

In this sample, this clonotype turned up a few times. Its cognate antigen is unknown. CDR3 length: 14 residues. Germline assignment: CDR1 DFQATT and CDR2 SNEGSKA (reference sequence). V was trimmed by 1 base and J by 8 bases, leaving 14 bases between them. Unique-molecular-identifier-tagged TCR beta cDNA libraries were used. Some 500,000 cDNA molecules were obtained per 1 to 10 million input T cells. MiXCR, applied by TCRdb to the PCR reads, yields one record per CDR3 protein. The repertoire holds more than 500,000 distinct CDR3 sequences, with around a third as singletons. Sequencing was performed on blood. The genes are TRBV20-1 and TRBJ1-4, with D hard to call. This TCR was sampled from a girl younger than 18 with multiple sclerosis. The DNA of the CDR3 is TGCAGTGCTAGAGGGTCGACGGGGAACGAAAAACTGTTTTTT. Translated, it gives CSARGSTGNEKLFF.